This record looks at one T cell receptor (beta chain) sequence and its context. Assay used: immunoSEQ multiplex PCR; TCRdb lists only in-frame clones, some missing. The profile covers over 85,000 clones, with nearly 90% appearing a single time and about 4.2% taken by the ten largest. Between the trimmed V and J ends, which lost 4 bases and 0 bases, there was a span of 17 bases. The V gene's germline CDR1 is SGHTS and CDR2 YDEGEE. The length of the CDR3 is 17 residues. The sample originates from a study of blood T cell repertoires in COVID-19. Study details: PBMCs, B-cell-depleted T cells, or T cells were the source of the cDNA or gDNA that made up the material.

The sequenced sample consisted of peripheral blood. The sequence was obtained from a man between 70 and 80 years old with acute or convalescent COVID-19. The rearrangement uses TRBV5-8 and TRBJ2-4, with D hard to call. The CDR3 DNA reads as TGTGCCAGCAGCCGTATCATGGCCGTCTTAGCCAAAAACATTCAGTACTTC. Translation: CASSRIMAVLAKNIQYF. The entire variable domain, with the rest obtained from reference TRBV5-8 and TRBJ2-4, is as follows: EAGVTQSPTHLIKTRGQQATLRCSPISGHTSVYWYQQALGLGLQFLLWYDEGEERNRGNFPPRFSGRQFPNYSSELNVNALELEDSALYLCASSRIMAVLAKNIQYFGAGTRLSVL.